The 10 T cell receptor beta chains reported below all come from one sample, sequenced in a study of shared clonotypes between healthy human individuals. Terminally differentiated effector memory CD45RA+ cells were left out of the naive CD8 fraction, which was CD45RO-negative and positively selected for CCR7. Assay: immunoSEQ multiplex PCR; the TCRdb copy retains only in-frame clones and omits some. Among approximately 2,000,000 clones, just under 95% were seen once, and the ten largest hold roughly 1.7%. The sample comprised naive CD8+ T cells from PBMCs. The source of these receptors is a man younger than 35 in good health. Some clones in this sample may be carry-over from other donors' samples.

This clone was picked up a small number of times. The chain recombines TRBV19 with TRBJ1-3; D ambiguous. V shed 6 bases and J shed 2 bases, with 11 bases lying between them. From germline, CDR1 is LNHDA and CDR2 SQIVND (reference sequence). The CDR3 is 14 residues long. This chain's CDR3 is CASSPTDAGNTIYF. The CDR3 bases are TGTGCCAGTAGCCCGACGGATGCTGGAAACACCATATATTTT.

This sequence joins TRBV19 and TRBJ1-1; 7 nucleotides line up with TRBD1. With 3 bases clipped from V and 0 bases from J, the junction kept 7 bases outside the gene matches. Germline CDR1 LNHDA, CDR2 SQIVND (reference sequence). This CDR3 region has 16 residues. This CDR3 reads CASSIMRDRLNTEAFF. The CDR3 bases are TGTGCCAGTAGTATCATGAGGGACAGACTGAACACTGAAGCTTTCTTT.

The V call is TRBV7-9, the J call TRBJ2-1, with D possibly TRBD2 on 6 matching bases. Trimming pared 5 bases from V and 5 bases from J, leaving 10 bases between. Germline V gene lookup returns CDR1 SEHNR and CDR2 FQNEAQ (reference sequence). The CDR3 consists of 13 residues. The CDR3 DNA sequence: TGTGCCAGCAGCCCCGGGACTCACAATGAGCAGTTCTTC. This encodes CASSPGTHNEQFF.

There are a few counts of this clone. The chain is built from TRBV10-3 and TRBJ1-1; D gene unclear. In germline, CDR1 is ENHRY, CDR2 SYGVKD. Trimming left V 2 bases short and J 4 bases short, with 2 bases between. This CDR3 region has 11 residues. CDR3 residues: CAISEATEAFF. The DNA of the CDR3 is TGTGCCATCAGTGAGGCCACTGAAGCTTTCTTT.

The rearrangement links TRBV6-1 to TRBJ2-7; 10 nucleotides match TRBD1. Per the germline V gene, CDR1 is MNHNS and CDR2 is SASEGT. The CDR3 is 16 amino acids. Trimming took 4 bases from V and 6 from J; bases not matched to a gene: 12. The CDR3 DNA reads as TGTGCCAGCAGTGCATGGACAGGGGGTTATGTAGGCGAGCAGTACTTC. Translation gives CASSAWTGGYVGEQYF.

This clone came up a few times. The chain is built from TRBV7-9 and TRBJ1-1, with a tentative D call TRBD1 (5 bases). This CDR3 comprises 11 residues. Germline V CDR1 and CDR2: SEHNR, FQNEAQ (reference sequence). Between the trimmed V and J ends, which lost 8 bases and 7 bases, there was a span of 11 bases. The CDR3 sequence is CASGLGVEAFF. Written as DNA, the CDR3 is TGTGCCAGCGGGCTGGGGGTTGAAGCTTTCTTT.

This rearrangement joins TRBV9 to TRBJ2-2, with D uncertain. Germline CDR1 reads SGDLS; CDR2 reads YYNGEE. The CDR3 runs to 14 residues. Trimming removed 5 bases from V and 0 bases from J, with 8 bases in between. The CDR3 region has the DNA TGTGCCAGCAGGCCGTTCCCGAACACCGGGGAGCTGTTTTTT. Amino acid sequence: CASRPFPNTGELFF.

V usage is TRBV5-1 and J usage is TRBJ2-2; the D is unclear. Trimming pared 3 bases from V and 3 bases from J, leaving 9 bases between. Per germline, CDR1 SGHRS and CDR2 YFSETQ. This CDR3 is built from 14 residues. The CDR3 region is CASSYGTYTGELFF. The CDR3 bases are TGCGCCAGCAGCTACGGAACTTACACCGGGGAGCTGTTTTTT.

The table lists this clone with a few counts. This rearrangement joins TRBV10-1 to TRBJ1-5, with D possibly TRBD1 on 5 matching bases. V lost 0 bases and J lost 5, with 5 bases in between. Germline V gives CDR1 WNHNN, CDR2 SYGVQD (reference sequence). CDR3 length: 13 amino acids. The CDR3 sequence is CASSESGDQPQHF. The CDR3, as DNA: TGCGCCAGCAGTGAGTCAGGGGATCAGCCCCAGCATTTT.

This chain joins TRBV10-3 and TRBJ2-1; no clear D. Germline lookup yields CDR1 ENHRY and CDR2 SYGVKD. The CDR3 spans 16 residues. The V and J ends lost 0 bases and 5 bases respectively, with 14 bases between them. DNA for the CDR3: TGTGCCATCAGTGAGTCGCTGGCGGCCCCTAACAATGAGCAGTTCTTC. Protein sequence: CAISESLAAPNNEQFF.